These 31 T cell receptor beta chains were all obtained from the same sample, sequenced in a study of cytomegalovirus exposure and HLA in healthy donors. The PCR made use of 60 Vbeta and 13 Jbeta primers. This table comes from immunoSEQ multiplex PCR, and its TCRdb copy is limited to in-frame clones, with some not included. The sample holds about 140,000 clones; roughly 80% are singletons and the top ten take more than 3%. Material for sequencing was PBMCs. The source of these receptors is a female donor in good health and CMV-seronegative.

This chain connects TRBV2 to TRBJ1-1; no firm D call. This CDR3 is built from 11 residues. Germline CDR1 SNHLY, CDR2 FYNNEI. V was clipped by 5 bases and J by 1 base, with 2 bases between them. CDR3 coding DNA: TGTGCCAGCAGTCGGAACACTGAAGCTTTCTTT. It is translated as CASSRNTEAFF.

This rearrangement joins TRBV18 to TRBJ2-5; possible D gene TRBD1, 6 bases. With 6 bases removed from V and 2 bases from J, the gap between germline ends came to 13 bases. The germline V gene has CDR1 KGHSH and CDR2 LQKENI. The CDR3 runs to 14 residues. The CDR3 bases are TGTGCCAGCTCCCCCAGGACAGCACAAGAGACCCAGTACTTC. This translates into CASSPRTAQETQYF.

The sample holds a few counts of this clone. The chain employs TRBV5-1 and TRBJ2-3; 11 nucleotides line up with TRBD2. Germline V gene lookup returns CDR1 SGHRS and CDR2 YFSETQ. J gave up 2 bases and V 3 bases, and 5 bases lay outside the gene matches. This CDR3 is built from 16 residues. CDR3 bases: TGCGCCAGCAGCTGGACTAGCGGGTCCCACACAGATACGCAGTATTTT. Protein product: CASSWTSGSHTDTQYF.

The genes are TRBV5-1 and TRBJ2-2, with 7 bases identical to TRBD2. The CDR3 has 16 residues. Germline values: CDR1 SGHRS, CDR2 YFSETQ. Trimming cost V 0 bases and J 4 bases; bases outside gene matches: 6. CDR3 sequence: CASSLGAGAITGELFF. CDR3 DNA sequence: TGCGCCAGCAGCTTGGGGGCGGGAGCGATCACCGGGGAGCTGTTTTTT.

The chain employs TRBV7-6 and TRBJ1-1, with D possibly being TRBD1 (5 bases). Trimming took 5 bases from V and 1 from J, leaving 26 bases between them. Looked up from germline, CDR1 is SGHVS and CDR2 is FNYEAQ. The CDR3 runs to 19 residues. This chain's CDR3 is CASSQTAAGGAGRNTEAFF. Written as DNA, the CDR3 is TGTGCCAGCAGCCAAACGGCCGCCGGAGGGGCCGGTCGGAACACTGAAGCTTTCTTT.

This clone was seen a few times. J is TRBJ1-2 and V is TRBV19; 10 bases are shared with TRBD1. The CDR3 is 13 amino acids. V was clipped by 6 bases and J by 8 bases; unmatched bases: 6. Germline V gene data show CDR1 as LNHDA and CDR2 as SQIVND (reference sequence). The CDR3 bases are TGTGCCAGTAGCCGGGACAGGGGATTCGGCTACACCTTC. It translates to CASSRDRGFGYTF. The complete variable domain, with remaining parts taken from reference TRBV19 and TRBJ1-2, reads DGGITQSPKYLFRKEGQNVTLSCEQNLNHDAMYWYRQDPGQGLRLIYYSQIVNDFQKGDIAEGYSVSREKKESFPLTVTSAQKNPTAFYLCASSRDRGFGYTFGSGTRLTVV.

This CDR3 is CASSEGGTDTQQYF. In DNA form, the CDR3 reads TGTGCCAGCAGTGAAGGGGGCACAGATACGCAGCAGTATTTT. V usage is TRBV6-1 and J usage is TRBJ2-3; the D gene is possibly TRBD1 (5 bases). This CDR3 is 14 amino acids long. Trimming shortened V by 1 base and J by 11 bases, and 16 bases separated the two germline ends. Germline assignment: CDR1 MNHNS and CDR2 SASEGT.

This clone was recorded a few times. The V call is TRBV7-9, the J call TRBJ1-2, with 7 bases identical to TRBD1. Trimming at V came to 3 bases and at J to 4 bases, leaving 11 bases not matched to a gene. The CDR3 covers 16 residues. Per the germline V gene, CDR1 is SEHNR and CDR2 is FQNEAQ (reference sequence). The CDR3 DNA follows: TGTGCCAGCAGCTTTAGGATACGCCCAGGGGGCTATGGCTACACCTTC. It is translated as CASSFRIRPGGYGYTF.

The chain is built from TRBV4-3 and TRBJ1-6, with 9 nucleotides matching TRBD1. V lost 2 bases, J lost 8 bases, and 10 bases stayed unmatched. The germline CDR1 and CDR2 sequences are LGHNA and YSLEER. This CDR3 contains 17 residues. The CDR3 reads CASSQLGQGGFYSPLHF. CDR3 bases: TGCGCCAGCAGCCAACTGGGACAGGGTGGGTTCTATTCACCCCTCCACTTT.

Details on this clone: An end of the junction differs from the germline gene, which may be a read error. The chain carries TRBV7-9 and TRBJ1-1; TRBD1 agrees at 7 bases. The CDR3 is 16 amino acids. Per the germline V gene, CDR1 is SEHNR and CDR2 is FQNEAQ (reference sequence). CDR3: CSSSTGTDLMNTEAFF. DNA of the CDR3: TGTTCCAGCAGCACAGGGACAGACCTCATGAACACTGAAGCTTTCTTT.

The rearrangement links TRBV5-1 to TRBJ2-3; 7 bases fit TRBD2. J lost 4 bases, V lost 6 bases, and 17 bases had no gene match. Germline CDR1 SGHRS, CDR2 YFSETQ. The CDR3 is 17 amino acids. CDR3 in DNA: TGCGCCAGCACCTCTTTTTCCGGCGGGAGCCCGGCAGATACGCAGTATTTT. It translates to CASTSFSGGSPADTQYF.

V and J are TRBV19 and TRBJ2-3, with no clear D. In germline, CDR1 is LNHDA, CDR2 SQIVND (reference sequence). Trimming left V 7 bases short and J 6 bases short, with 14 bases between. CDR3 size: 13 residues. CDR3: CASTSIGRDTQYF. The CDR3 nucleotides read TGTGCCAGTACCTCTATTGGCAGGGATACGCAGTATTTT.

The genes are TRBV7-2 and TRBJ2-1; 15 bases are a match to TRBD2. The CDR3 is 19 amino acids. J was trimmed by 7 bases and V by 6 bases; bases with no gene match: 16. Germline V gives CDR1 SGHTA, CDR2 FQGNSA. The CDR3 reads CASRAAGLAGGLRGNEQFF. The CDR3 DNA is TGTGCCAGCAGGGCCGCGGGACTAGCGGGAGGCTTACGTGGGAATGAGCAGTTCTTC.

The chain joins TRBV5-4 to TRBJ1-2, with 7 bases fitting TRBD1. Germline-derived CDR1 and CDR2 are SGHNT and YYREEE (reference sequence). The CDR3 consists of 14 residues. Losses at the gene ends were 5 bases for V and 7 bases for J; bases not matched to a gene: 11. CDR3 in DNA: TGTGCCAGCAGGTCCGGGACAGCTGCAAGTGGCTACACCTTC. This gives the protein CASRSGTAASGYTF.

The chain is built from TRBV2 and TRBJ2-5; 7 positions match TRBD1. This CDR3 has 13 residues. With V trimmed by 5 bases and J by 5 bases, 5 bases remained unmatched. The V gene's germline CDR1 is SNHLY and CDR2 FYNNEI. The CDR3 DNA is TGTGCCAGCAGTAGGCTACAGGGGGAGACCCAGTACTTC. This gives the protein CASSRLQGETQYF. The entire variable domain, with the rest obtained from reference TRBV2 and TRBJ2-5, is as follows: EPEVTQTPSHQVTQMGQEVILRCVPISNHLYFYWYRQILGQKVEFLVSFYNNEISEKSEIFDDQFSVERPDGSNFTLKIRSTKLEDSAMYFCASSRLQGETQYFGPGTRLLVL.

V gene TRBV6-5 combines with J gene TRBJ2-7, with 7 bases aligning to TRBD1. Germline loops: CDR1 MNHEY, CDR2 SVGAGI. Germline trimming cut 5 bases from V and 2 bases from J; bases unmatched to any gene: 6. The CDR3 runs to 14 residues. The CDR3 coding sequence is TGTGCCAGCAGTCGACAGGGTCTGACCTACGAGCAGTACTTC. As protein: CASSRQGLTYEQYF.

The chain combines TRBV11-3 with TRBJ2-7, with 10 bases aligning to TRBD2. This CDR3 region has 16 residues. Germline lookup yields CDR1 SGHNT and CDR2 YENEEA. With 2 bases clipped from V and 5 bases from J, the junction kept 9 bases outside the gene matches. The CDR3 sequence: CASSLITLAGGHEQYF. The CDR3, as DNA: TGTGCCAGCAGCTTAATTACCTTAGCGGGAGGTCACGAGCAGTACTTC.

This chain joins TRBV18 and TRBJ2-7; 9 nucleotides line up with TRBD1. The CDR3 runs to 13 residues. V trimming: 6 bases; J trimming: 5 bases; junction bases outside the gene matches: 5. Germline V CDR1 and CDR2: KGHSH, LQKENI. The CDR3 is CASSGDRDDEQYF. The CDR3, as DNA: TGTGCCAGCTCGGGGGACAGGGACGACGAGCAGTACTTC.

V usage is TRBV7-2 and J usage is TRBJ2-7, with D possibly TRBD2 on 6 matching bases. Trimming shortened V by 1 base and J by 3 bases, and 10 bases separated the two germline ends. The CDR3 totals 14 residues. Germline V lookup: CDR1 SGHTA, CDR2 FQGNSA. CDR3 in DNA: TGTGCCAGCAGCTTAGTTACTAGCAGCTACGAGCAGTACTTC. This gives the protein CASSLVTSSYEQYF.

The chain carries TRBV5-4 and TRBJ2-5; tentative D call: TRBD1 (6 bases). The germline V and J ends were trimmed by 2 bases and 3 bases, with 11 bases remaining between them. The CDR3 covers 14 residues. Germline-derived CDR1 and CDR2 are SGHNT and YYREEE (reference sequence). DNA of the CDR3: TGTGCCAGCAGCTTCGTGGCAGGGGAAGAGACCCAGTACTTC. Protein sequence: CASSFVAGEETQYF. The full variable domain, rest sourced from reference TRBV5-4 and TRBJ2-5, is ETGVTQSPTHLIKTRGQQVTLRCSSQSGHNTVSWYQQALGQGPQFIFQYYREEENGRGNFPPRFSGLQFPNYSSELNVNALELDDSALYLCASSFVAGEETQYFGPGTRLLVL.

This clone showed up just a few times. The J gene is TRBJ1-1, the V gene TRBV6-6; 8 bases are shared with TRBD1. The CDR3 is made up of 13 amino acids. Per germline, CDR1 MNHNY and CDR2 SVGAGI (reference sequence). V shed 6 bases, J shed 11 bases, and the junction held 11 bases outside the gene matches. The CDR3, as DNA: TGTGCCAGCAGCGCGGACAGGGCTGGAAAGGCTTTCTTT. Protein: CASSADRAGKAFF.

This clone was detected only a few times. The chain carries TRBV5-4 and TRBJ2-5; D gene unclear. Trimming shortened V by 4 bases and J by 5 bases, and 6 bases separated the two germline ends. Per the germline V gene, CDR1 is SGHNT and CDR2 is YYREEE (reference sequence). The CDR3 length is 11 residues. For the CDR3, the DNA is TGTGCCAGCAGCCTCCAGGAGACCCAGTACTTC. This translates into CASSLQETQYF.

The genes are TRBV6-5 and TRBJ2-5, with 12 bases identical to TRBD2. The V segment lost 0 bases and the J segment 4 bases; nucleotides outside the gene matches: 3. The CDR3 is 16 residues long. Germline V gene data show CDR1 as MNHEY and CDR2 as SVGAGI. The CDR3 DNA follows: TGTGCCAGCAGTTACTCGGCGGGACTAGCGGGAGAGACCCAGTACTTC. This codes for CASSYSAGLAGETQYF.

V and J are TRBV7-9 and TRBJ2-7; D is uncertain. V lost 3 bases to trimming and J lost 6 bases, with 6 bases between them. CDR3 size: 11 residues. Germline V gene sequence: CDR1 SEHNR, CDR2 FQNEAQ (reference sequence). The CDR3 nucleotides are TGTGCCAGCAGCTTCTTATCCGAGCAGTACTTC. Its translation is CASSFLSEQYF. Together with reference TRBV7-9 and TRBJ2-7, the CDR3 gives the full variable domain: DTGVSQNPRHKITKRGQNVTFRCDPISEHNRLYWYRQTLGQGPEFLTYFQNEAQLEKSRLLSDRFSAERPKGSFSTLEIQRTEQGDSAMYLCASSFLSEQYFGPGTRLTVT.

This chain links TRBV5-1 with TRBJ2-6, with D unclear. Germline lookup yields CDR1 SGHRS and CDR2 YFSETQ. V dropped 5 bases and J dropped 0 bases, with 9 bases sitting between them. CDR3 length: 15 residues. The CDR3 coding sequence is TGCGCCAGCAGGGCAGACTCCTCTGGGGCCAACGTCCTGACTTTC. Residues: CASRADSSGANVLTF. Using reference TRBV5-1 and TRBJ2-6 for the parts outside the CDR3, the full variable domain is KAGVTQTPRYLIKTRGQQVTLSCSPISGHRSVSWYQQTPGQGLQFLFEYFSETQRNKGNFPGRFSGRQFSNSRSEMNVSTLELGDSALYLCASRADSSGANVLTFGAGSRLTVL.

The V and J genes are TRBV10-3 and TRBJ1-1; 9 bases align to TRBD1. CDR1 is ENHRY, CDR2 SYGVKD, per germline. The CDR3 is 13 residues long. The V and J ends lost 10 bases and 1 base, in that order; junction bases with no gene match: 4. Here the CDR3 DNA reads TGTGCCACACAGACAGGGGGGAACACTGAAGCTTTCTTT. Protein product: CATQTGGNTEAFF.

The chain has TRBV6-5 and TRBJ1-1; unclear D gene. V lost 4 bases, J lost 4 bases, and 10 bases lay in between. Germline loops: CDR1 MNHEY, CDR2 SVGAGI. This CDR3 contains 13 residues. The CDR3 reads CASSSRGPTEAFF. In DNA form, the CDR3 reads TGTGCCAGCAGTTCCCGTGGGCCCACTGAAGCTTTCTTT.

The chain has TRBV2 and TRBJ1-5, with a tentative D call TRBD1 (6 bases). The CDR3 extends over 13 amino acids. The V and J ends lost 7 bases and 6 bases respectively, with 13 bases between them. Germline V CDR1 and CDR2: SNHLY, FYNNEI. Here the CDR3 DNA reads TGTGCCAGCAAATCTACAGGGCGTCAGCCCCAGCATTTT. Translation gives CASKSTGRQPQHF.

The V and J genes are TRBV15 and TRBJ2-5; no clear D. From germline, CDR1 is LNHNV and CDR2 YYDKDF (reference sequence). Trimming stripped 1 base from V and 2 bases from J, with 8 bases between. The CDR3 runs 14 residues. Here the CDR3 reads CATSRGGGQETQYF. The CDR3 DNA follows: TGTGCCACCAGCAGAGGAGGTGGGCAAGAGACCCAGTACTTC.

In DNA, the CDR3 is TGTGCTAGTGGTTTGGTAAACACCTATGGCTACACCTTC. It yields the protein CASGLVNTYGYTF. V is TRBV12-5 and J is TRBJ1-2; D is unclear. The germline gives CDR1 LGHNT, CDR2 FRNRAP. The CDR3 loop spans 13 amino acids. The V end was cut by 0 bases, the J end by 4 bases, with 6 bases between.

The chain carries TRBV10-3 and TRBJ2-5; D possibly corresponds to TRBD2 (5 bases). Germline-derived CDR1 and CDR2 are ENHRY and SYGVKD. V was trimmed by 6 bases and J by 2 bases, leaving 10 bases between them. The CDR3 runs 13 residues. This CDR3 reads CAISVDFQETQYF. Here the CDR3 DNA reads TGTGCCATCAGCGTGGACTTTCAAGAGACCCAGTACTTC.